This passage covers 9 T cell receptor beta chains from one sample sequenced in a study of post-analysis software for immune sequencing data. Their antigens are not known. The TCR beta cDNA libraries contained unique molecular identifiers. In TCRdb, the PCR reads were re-called with MiXCR into one record per CDR3 protein. Of hundreds of thousands of distinct CDR3 sequences listed, 53% are singletons. Study-level findings and limits: The five TRBV segments detected at higher frequency in patients than in controls included TRBV5-6, TRBV5-1 and TRBV20-1.

Source material: blood. The receptors come from a girl aged 10 to 17 with multiple sclerosis.

The chain recombines TRBV10-3 with TRBJ2-7; tentatively, D is TRBD1 (5 bases). The CDR3 totals 13 residues. The germline V gene has CDR1 ENHRY and CDR2 SYGVKD. Trimming took 6 bases from V and 4 from J, leaving 13 bases between them. The DNA of the CDR3 is TGTGCCATCAGCTCGGACAACGAATACGAGCAGTACTTC. It yields the protein CAISSDNEYEQYF.

The chain combines TRBV14 with TRBJ1-1; a possible D gene is TRBD1 (5 bases). The CDR3 is 12 residues long. The germline CDR1 and CDR2 sequences are SGHDN and FVKESK. Between the trimmed V and J ends, which lost 1 base and 9 bases, there was a span of 9 bases. The CDR3 nucleotides read TGTGCCAGCAGCCAAGTGCAGGGTAAAGCTTTCTTT. Its translation is CASSQVQGKAFF.

The V gene is TRBV5-1, the J gene TRBJ2-7, with D possibly being TRBD1 (6 bases). Germline V gene data show CDR1 as SGHRS and CDR2 as YFSETQ. The germline V and J ends were trimmed by 6 bases and 2 bases, with 18 bases remaining between them. This CDR3 region has 15 residues. This CDR3 reads CASTRGAGVTYEQYF. Written as DNA, the CDR3 is TGCGCCAGCACGCGAGGGGCAGGGGTCACCTACGAGCAGTACTTC.

The gene calls are TRBV20-1 and TRBJ2-5, with TRBD2 matching 11 bases. Germline V lookup: CDR1 DFQATT, CDR2 SNEGSKA (reference sequence). J gave up 1 base and V 2 bases, and 6 bases lay outside the gene matches. CDR3 size: 16 residues. The CDR3, as DNA: TGCAGTGCTAGATCACGGCTAGCGGGGGGCCAAGAGACCCAGTACTTC. Protein sequence: CSARSRLAGGQETQYF.

This clonotype was seen more than once but under ten times. The chain employs TRBV7-3 and TRBJ2-7, with D unresolved. Germline lookup yields CDR1 SGHTA and CDR2 FQGTGA. V lost 2 bases, J lost 0 bases, and 8 bases lay in between. This CDR3 has 14 residues. CDR3 loop: CASSLDVHSYEQYF. CDR3 in DNA: TGTGCCAGCAGCTTAGACGTCCACTCCTACGAGCAGTACTTC.

The rearrangement uses TRBV20-1 and TRBJ2-5, with 12 bases lining up with TRBD2. TRBJ2-7 explains the end of the DNA better; the J call may be wrong. CDR3 length equals 15 residues. CDR1 is DFQATT, CDR2 SNEGSKA, per germline (reference sequence). CDR3 sequence (DNA): TGCAGTGCGGCCCGGACTAGCGGGGCGATATACGAGCAGTACTTC. Its protein is CSAARTSGAIYEQYF.

The chain recombines TRBV5-1 with TRBJ2-4, with D possibly being TRBD2 (7 bases). CDR3 length equals 13 residues. V gave up 4 bases and J gave up 6 bases, with 11 bases separating them. Germline V gene lookup returns CDR1 SGHRS and CDR2 YFSETQ. CDR3 nucleotide sequence: TGCGCCAGCAGCGGGGGGGCGAGAAACATTCAGTACTTC. Translation: CASSGGARNIQYF.

The chain recombines TRBV5-1 with TRBJ1-2; D is uncertain. Germline CDR1 reads SGHRS; CDR2 reads YFSETQ. V was pared by 2 bases and J by 4 bases, with 9 bases between. The CDR3 runs to 13 residues. CDR3 region: CASSFTIGYGYTF. As DNA, the CDR3 is TGCGCCAGCAGCTTTACCATTGGCTATGGCTACACCTTC.

The rearrangement uses TRBV5-1 and TRBJ1-1, with D maybe TRBD1 (5 bases). The CDR3 runs to 13 residues. The ends were cut back, 4 bases at V and 4 bases at J, with 11 bases in the middle. Germline assignment: CDR1 SGHRS and CDR2 YFSETQ. The CDR3 reads CASSQDMLTEAFF. The CDR3 nucleotides read TGCGCCAGCAGCCAGGACATGCTCACTGAAGCTTTCTTT.